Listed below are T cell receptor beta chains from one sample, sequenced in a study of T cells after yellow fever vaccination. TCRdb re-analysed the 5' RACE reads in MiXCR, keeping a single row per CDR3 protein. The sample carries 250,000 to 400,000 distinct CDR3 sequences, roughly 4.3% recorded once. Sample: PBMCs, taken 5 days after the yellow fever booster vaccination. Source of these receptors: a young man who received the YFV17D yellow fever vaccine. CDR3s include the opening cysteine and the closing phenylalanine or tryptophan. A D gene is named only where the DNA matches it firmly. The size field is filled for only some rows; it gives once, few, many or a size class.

TGCGCCAGCAGCCAACGGGAGTTCTACGAGCAGTACTTC CASSQREFYEQYF TRBV4-3 - - 13 TRBJ2-7
TGTATCAGCAGTTACTGGGGGAGGAACGGGGAGCTGTTTTTT CISSYWGRNGELFF TRBV6-5 - - 14 TRBJ2-2
TGTGCCATCAGGGAGGAGGGGGTAGCCAAAAACATTCAGTACTTC CAIREEGVAKNIQYF TRBV10-3 - - 15 TRBJ2-4
TGTGCCAGCTCTCTGAGGGTCGCAGGGTTTGATCAGCCCCAGCATTTT CASSLRVAGFDQPQHF TRBV18 - - 16 TRBJ1-5
TGTGCCAGCAGCACCTACGGCGACAGGGCTGGTGAAGCTTTCTTT CASSTYGDRAGEAFF TRBV7-2 TRBD1 few 15 TRBJ1-1
TGTGCCAGCAGCTCAAGCGGATACAATGAGCAGTTCTTC CASSSSGYNEQFF TRBV7-6 - many 13 TRBJ2-1
TGCGCCAGCAGCCTGGCCGAGGGCTACCACTCTGGAAACACCATATATTTT CASSLAEGYHSGNTIYF TRBV5-1 - - 17 TRBJ1-3
TGTGCCAGCAGCTTAGCGCTGGGGGGTCAGCCCCAGCATTTT CASSLALGGQPQHF TRBV7-2 - many 14 TRBJ1-5
TGCGCCAGCGAGAGGGGGCAGGGCGGAGACGAGCAGTACTTC CASERGQGGDEQYF TRBV5-1 TRBD1 many 14 TRBJ2-7
TGTGCCAGCAGCGAAAACTCAGGAAACACCATATATTTT CASSENSGNTIYF TRBV4-2 - few 13 TRBJ1-3
TGCAGCGTTGGGACAGGGCCTACGAGCTCCTACGAGCAGTACTTC CSVGTGPTSSYEQYF TRBV29-1 TRBD1 many 15 TRBJ2-7
TGCAGCGTTTTATTAACTAACTATGGCTACACCTTC CSVLLTNYGYTF TRBV29-1 - few 12 TRBJ1-2
TGTGCCAGCACACCGGGACAGGGCTTTGTTCGGCGGGAGACCCAGTACTTC CASTPGQGFVRRETQYF TRBV7-9 TRBD1 many 17 TRBJ2-5
TGTGCCTGGAGTCGGGGGAGTAACACTGAAGCTTTCTTT CAWSRGSNTEAFF TRBV30 - - 13 TRBJ1-1
TGTGCCAGCAGACCTGACAGGGGGCGCCGTAGTGGCTACACCTTC CASRPDRGRRSGYTF TRBV12-3/TRBV12-4 TRBD1 - 15 TRBJ1-2
TGTGCCAGCAGCGGAAACCTCCAAGAGACCCAGTACTTC CASSGNLQETQYF TRBV6-1 - - 13 TRBJ2-5
TGTGCCAGCAGTTATGGACTAGCGTACGAGCAGTACTTC CASSYGLAYEQYF TRBV6-5 TRBD2 - 13 TRBJ2-7
TGTGCCAGCAGCCGGACAGACTTCTACTCTGGAAACACCATATATTTT CASSRTDFYSGNTIYF TRBV7-9 - - 16 TRBJ1-3
TGTGCAAGTCGCTGCTATAGAGGGGAGACCCAGTACTTC CASRCYRGETQYF TRBV12-2 - few 13 TRBJ2-5
TGTGCCAGCAGCGTCAGTGGAGGGTTTAGCTATGGCTACACCTTC CASSVSGGFSYGYTF TRBV7-8 - few 15 TRBJ1-2
TGTGCCAGCAGTCTTAGGGACAGGTTACCCCAAAGGAACTATGGCTACACCTTC CASSLRDRLPQRNYGYTF TRBV6-9 TRBD1 few 18 TRBJ1-2
TGTGCCAGCAGCTTAGATGGACGGGGAACTCAGCCCCAGCATTTT CASSLDGRGTQPQHF TRBV7-2 - few 15 TRBJ1-5
TGTGCCAGCAGCTGGGCGGGTGATTCTCAGCCCCAGCATTTT CASSWAGDSQPQHF TRBV7-2 - few 14 TRBJ1-5
TGTGCCAGCAGCCCCGACAGGGACCCCTACAATGAGCAGTTCTTC CASSPDRDPYNEQFF TRBV28 TRBD1 - 15 TRBJ2-1
TGTGCCAGCAGGTCAGGCCGGGATACGCAGTATTTT CASRSGRDTQYF TRBV5-4 - few 12 TRBJ2-3
TGTGCCAGCAGAACAGGGGATCAGCCCCAGCATTTT CASRTGDQPQHF TRBV28 TRBD1 few 12 TRBJ1-5
TGTGCCAGCAGCTTAGTGGGGACAGCGAACACTGAAGCTTTCTTT CASSLVGTANTEAFF TRBV7-9 TRBD1 - 15 TRBJ1-1
TGTGCCACCCGGAACAGGGCTGATCAGCCCCAGCATTTT CATRNRADQPQHF TRBV10-3 - many 13 TRBJ1-5
TGCAGTGCTAGGGGGCAGGGGTCTAACACAGATACGCAGTATTTT CSARGQGSNTDTQYF TRBV20-1 - - 15 TRBJ2-3
TGTGCCAGCAGCTTAGGGGGATTCCGCAATCAGCCCCAGCATTTT CASSLGGFRNQPQHF TRBV7-9 - few 15 TRBJ1-5
TGCAGTGCTAGTGATCCCTTGGACAGCTATGGCTACACCTTC CSASDPLDSYGYTF TRBV20-1 - few 14 TRBJ1-2
TGTGCCAGCAGCTTTGGGGCGGGGCTAGGTGAAAAACTGTTTTTT CASSFGAGLGEKLFF TRBV7-2 - - 15 TRBJ1-4